This T cell receptor beta chain was identified during a study of graft-versus-host responses after intestinal transplantation. Points from the study as a whole: Recipient-marrow GvH clones were detected, some having first appeared in ileum or blood. Across patients carrying graft-donor T cell macrochimerism, allografts held high graft-versus-host to host-versus-graft clonal ratios. Early post-transplant declines in HvG were associated with peak levels of circulating GvH clones.

With respect to this clone: Its matching antigen is unknown.

The CDR3 has 17 residues. The germline gives CDR1 KGHSH, CDR2 LQKENI. V shed 0 bases and J 1 base; nucleotides not matched to a gene: 5. Generated by immunoSEQ multiplex PCR, the TCRdb table keeps only in-frame clones and is missing some. Found here are approximately 110,000 clones, 85% to 95% of them singletons; the top ten hold under 0.3%. The input for sequencing was unstimulated CD4+ T cells sorted from spleen or lymph node cells, taken before transplant. The J gene is TRBJ2-3, the V gene TRBV18; 9 bases are shared with TRBD2. The clonotype originates from a human donor who was the organ donor for an intestinal transplant. The CDR3 protein is CASSPPSGRSGTDTQYF. The CDR3 DNA follows: TGTGCCAGCTCACCACCTAGCGGGAGATCGGGCACAGATACGCAGTATTTT.